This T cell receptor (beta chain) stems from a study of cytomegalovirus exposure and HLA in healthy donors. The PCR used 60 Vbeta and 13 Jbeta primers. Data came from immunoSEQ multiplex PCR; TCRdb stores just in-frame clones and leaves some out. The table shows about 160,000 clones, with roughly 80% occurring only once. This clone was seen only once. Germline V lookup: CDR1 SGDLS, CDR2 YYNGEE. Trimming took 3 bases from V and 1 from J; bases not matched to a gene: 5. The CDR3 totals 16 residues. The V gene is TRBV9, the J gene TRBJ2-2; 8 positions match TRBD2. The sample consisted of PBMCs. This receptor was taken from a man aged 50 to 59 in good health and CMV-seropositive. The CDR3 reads CASSALGTRNTGELFF. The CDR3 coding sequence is TGTGCCAGCAGCGCTCTCGGGACTAGGAACACCGGGGAGCTGTTTTTT. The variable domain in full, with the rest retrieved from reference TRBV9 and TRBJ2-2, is DSGVTQTPKHLITATGQRVTLRCSPRSGDLSVYWYQQSLDQGLQFLIQYYNGEERAKGNILERFSAQQFPDLHSELNLSSLELGDSALYFCASSALGTRNTGELFFGEGSRLTVL.